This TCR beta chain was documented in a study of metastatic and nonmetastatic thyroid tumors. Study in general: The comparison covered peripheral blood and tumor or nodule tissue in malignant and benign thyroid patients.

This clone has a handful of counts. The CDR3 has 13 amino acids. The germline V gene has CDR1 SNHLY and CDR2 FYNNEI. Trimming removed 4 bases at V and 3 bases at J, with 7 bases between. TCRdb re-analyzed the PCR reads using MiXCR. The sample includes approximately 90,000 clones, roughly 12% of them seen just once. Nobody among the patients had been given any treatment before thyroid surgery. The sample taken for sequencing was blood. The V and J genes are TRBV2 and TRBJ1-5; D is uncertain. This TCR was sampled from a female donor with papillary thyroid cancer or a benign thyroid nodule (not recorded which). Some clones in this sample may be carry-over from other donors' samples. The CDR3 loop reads CASSVGINQPQHF. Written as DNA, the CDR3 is TGTGCCAGCAGTGTCGGGATCAATCAGCCCCAGCATTTT.